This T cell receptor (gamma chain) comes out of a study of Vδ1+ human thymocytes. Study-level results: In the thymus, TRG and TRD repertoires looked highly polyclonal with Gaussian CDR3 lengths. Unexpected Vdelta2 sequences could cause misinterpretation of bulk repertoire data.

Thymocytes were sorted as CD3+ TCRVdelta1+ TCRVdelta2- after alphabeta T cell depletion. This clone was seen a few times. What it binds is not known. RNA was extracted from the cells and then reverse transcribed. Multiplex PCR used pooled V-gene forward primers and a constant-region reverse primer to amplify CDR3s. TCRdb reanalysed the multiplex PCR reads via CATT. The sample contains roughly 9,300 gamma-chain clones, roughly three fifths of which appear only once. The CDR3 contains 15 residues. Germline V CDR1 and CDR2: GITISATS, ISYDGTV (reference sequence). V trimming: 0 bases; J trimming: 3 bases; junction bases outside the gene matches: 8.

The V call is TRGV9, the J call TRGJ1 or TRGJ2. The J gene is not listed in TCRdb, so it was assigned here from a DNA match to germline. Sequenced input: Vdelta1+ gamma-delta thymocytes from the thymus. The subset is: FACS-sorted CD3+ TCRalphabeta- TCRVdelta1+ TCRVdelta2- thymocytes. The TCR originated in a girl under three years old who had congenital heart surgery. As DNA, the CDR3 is TGTGCCTTGTGGGAGGTGCTCGACACTTATTATAAGAAACTCTTT. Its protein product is CALWEVLDTYYKKLF.